The rows below give T cell receptor beta chains drawn from one sample of a study of cytotoxic CD8 clonotypes in ibrutinib-treated CLL. This table comes from immunoSEQ multiplex PCR, and its TCRdb copy is limited to in-frame clones, with some not included. The repertoire has about 140,000 clones, around 84% of them found once; the top ten carry approximately 7.6%. The sequences come from PBMCs, collected after 36 months of ibrutinib treatment. These receptors originate from a human donor with chronic lymphocytic leukemia. CDR3s include the opening cysteine and the closing phenylalanine or tryptophan. Each record gives: V gene, J gene, clone size, D gene, CDR3 DNA, CDR3 protein. The D gene is left open where the match is weak. Size is stated for part of the rows, as once, few or many counts, or as a class when the clone is expanded.

TRBV10-2	TRBJ2-6	NA	TRBD2	TGCGCCAGCACCTCCCGGGAGGGTATCGCTGGGGCCAACGTCCTGACTTTC	CASTSREGIAGANVLTF
TRBV5-4	TRBJ2-2	once	NA	TGTGCCAGCAGCCCTGGGACGTGGACACCCGGGGAGCTGTTTTTT	CASSPGTWTPGELFF
TRBV15	TRBJ2-1	few	NA	TGTGCCACCAGGGACCCACAGGGAGGGGGGTACAATGAGCAGTTCTTC	CATRDPQGGGYNEQFF
TRBV9	TRBJ2-7	NA	TRBD1	TGTGCCAGCAGCAAATCCGGGACAGGGGGAATTATGGACTTC	CASSKSGTGGIMDF
TRBV15	TRBJ2-7	NA	TRBD1	TGTGCCACCAGCAGAGGGCAGGGGGCCTACGAGCAGTACTTC	CATSRGQGAYEQYF
TRBV7-9	TRBJ2-7	NA	NA	TGTGCCAGCAGCTTAGCGGGGTCCTCCTACGAGCAGTACTTC	CASSLAGSSYEQYF
TRBV29-1	TRBJ1-5	many	NA	TGCAGCGTTGGGGCTCGTGATCAGCCCCAGCATTTT	CSVGARDQPQHF
TRBV30	TRBJ2-7	NA	NA	TGTGCCTTGGCCTTGGGTTCAACCTACGAGCAGTACTTC	CALALGSTYEQYF
TRBV11-2	TRBJ2-3	NA	TRBD2	TGTGCCAGCAGCTACCCCTTCCAGCGGGAGTACGGAGATACGCAGTATTTT	CASSYPFQREYGDTQYF
TRBV4-1	TRBJ2-6	NA	NA	TGCGCCAGCAGCCAAGTCGCTAGCGCCTCTGGGGCCAACGTCCTGACTTTC	CASSQVASASGANVLTF
TRBV4-1	TRBJ1-2	NA	TRBD1	TGCGCCAGCAGAAAGATTGGGGACAGGGGGCCGTCTGGCTACACCTTC	CASRKIGDRGPSGYTF
TRBV15	TRBJ1-2	NA	NA	TGTGCCACCAGCAGAGGACAGGAGAACTATGGCTACACCTTC	CATSRGQENYGYTF
TRBV14	TRBJ2-5	NA	TRBD1	TGTGCCAGCAGCCCCCGACAGGGGGTAACCTCGGAGACCCAGTACTTC	CASSPRQGVTSETQYF
TRBV28	TRBJ1-5	NA	TRBD1	TGTGCCAGCAGTTTATTGGGACAGGCGTATCAGCCCCAGCATTTT	CASSLLGQAYQPQHF
TRBV5-4	TRBJ2-1	NA	TRBD2	TGTGCCAGCAGCACGGGACTAGCGACCTACAATGAGCAGTTCTTC	CASSTGLATYNEQFF
TRBV7-9	TRBJ1-5	NA	NA	TGTGCCAGCAGCCCTCCAGGGGCGGGCAATCAGCCCCAGCATTTT	CASSPPGAGNQPQHF
TRBV29-1	TRBJ1-5	NA	NA	TGCAGCGTTGGGGGACGGAATAGCAATCAGCCCCAGCATTTT	CSVGGRNSNQPQHF
TRBV7-8	TRBJ1-5	NA	NA	TGTGCCAGCAGCTTAGGGGGCAGGGATCAGCCCCAGCATTTT	CASSLGGRDQPQHF
TRBV2	TRBJ2-7	NA	TRBD2	TGTGCCAGCGGAACGGGACTAGCGAATGAGCAGTACTTC	CASGTGLANEQYF
TRBV5-6	TRBJ2-1	NA	TRBD2	TGTGCCAGCAGTAATGGGGGACTAGGACGTGGAGAGCAGTTCTTC	CASSNGGLGRGEQFF
TRBV18	TRBJ2-1	NA	TRBD1	TGTGCCAGCTCACCAAGGGACAGGAGGTACAATGAGCAGTTCTTC	CASSPRDRRYNEQFF
TRBV30	TRBJ1-1	NA	NA	TGTGCCTGGAGGCTACAGGCGGGGAACACTGAAGCTTTCTTT	CAWRLQAGNTEAFF
TRBV30	TRBJ2-5	once	NA	TGTGCCTGGGACCGGGGGCGAGAGACCCAGTACTTC	CAWDRGRETQYF
TRBV27	TRBJ2-5	NA	NA	TGTGCCAGCAGCTCTTACGGTCGGGGCACGGAGACCCAGTACTTC	CASSSYGRGTETQYF
TRBV5-4	TRBJ1-3	NA	NA	TGTGCCAGCAGCTCGAGGCCATCCGTCTCTGGAAACACCATATATTTT	CASSSRPSVSGNTIYF
TRBV2	TRBJ1-4	NA	TRBD1	TGTGCCAGCAGTGGACAGGGGGAAGGAAAACTGTTTTTT	CASSGQGEGKLFF
TRBV7-2	TRBJ1-2	once	NA	TGTGCCAGCAGCTTAGAGGCGGTATATGGCTACACCTTC	CASSLEAVYGYTF
TRBV2	TRBJ2-1	NA	TRBD2	TGTGCCAGCAGACTCGGGACTAGCATTGAGCAGTTCTTC	CASRLGTSIEQFF
TRBV7-9	TRBJ1-1	NA	NA	TGTGCCAGCAGCCCACGAGAAAACACTGAAGCTTTCTTT	CASSPRENTEAFF
TRBV7-6	TRBJ2-3	NA	TRBD2	TGTGCCAGCAGCTTGGGACTAGCGGGAGACTCAGATACGCAGTATTTT	CASSLGLAGDSDTQYF
TRBV27	TRBJ1-2	NA	NA	TGTGCCAGCAGTTTCAGGGCAGGTGTGAAATATGGCTACACCTTC	CASSFRAGVKYGYTF